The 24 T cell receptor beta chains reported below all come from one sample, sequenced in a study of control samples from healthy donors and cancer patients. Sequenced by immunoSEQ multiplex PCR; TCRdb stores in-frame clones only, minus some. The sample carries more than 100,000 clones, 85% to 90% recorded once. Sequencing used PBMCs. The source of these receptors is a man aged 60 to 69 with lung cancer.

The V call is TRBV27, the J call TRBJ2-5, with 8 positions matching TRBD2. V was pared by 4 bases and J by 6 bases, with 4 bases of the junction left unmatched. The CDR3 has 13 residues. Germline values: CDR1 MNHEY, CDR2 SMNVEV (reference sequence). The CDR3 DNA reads TGTGCCAGCAGTTCGGGGGGGAGAAAGACCCAGTACTTC. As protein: CASSSGGRKTQYF.

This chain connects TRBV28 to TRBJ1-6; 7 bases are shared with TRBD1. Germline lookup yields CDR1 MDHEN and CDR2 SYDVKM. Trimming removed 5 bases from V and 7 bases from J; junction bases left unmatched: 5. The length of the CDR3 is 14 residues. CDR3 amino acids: CASSLGQDNSPLHF. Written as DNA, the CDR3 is TGTGCCAGCAGTCTCGGACAGGACAATTCACCCCTCCACTTT.

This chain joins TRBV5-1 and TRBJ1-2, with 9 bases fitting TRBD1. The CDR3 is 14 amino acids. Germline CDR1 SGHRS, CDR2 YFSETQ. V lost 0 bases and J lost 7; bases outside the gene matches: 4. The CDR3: CASSLDRGQSGYTF. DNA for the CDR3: TGCGCCAGCAGCTTGGACAGGGGGCAGAGTGGCTACACCTTC. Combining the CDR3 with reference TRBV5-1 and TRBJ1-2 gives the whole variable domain KAGVTQTPRYLIKTRGQQVTLSCSPISGHRSVSWYQQTPGQGLQFLFEYFSETQRNKGNFPGRFSGRQFSNSRSEMNVSTLELGDSALYLCASSLDRGQSGYTFGSGTRLTVV.

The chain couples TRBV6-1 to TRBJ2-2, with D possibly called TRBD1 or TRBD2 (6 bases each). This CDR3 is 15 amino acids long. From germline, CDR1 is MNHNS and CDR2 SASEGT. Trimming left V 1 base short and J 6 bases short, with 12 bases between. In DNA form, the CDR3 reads TGTGCCAGCAGTGAAGAAGTGGGGGGCCCCGGGGAGCTGTTTTTT. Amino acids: CASSEEVGGPGELFF.

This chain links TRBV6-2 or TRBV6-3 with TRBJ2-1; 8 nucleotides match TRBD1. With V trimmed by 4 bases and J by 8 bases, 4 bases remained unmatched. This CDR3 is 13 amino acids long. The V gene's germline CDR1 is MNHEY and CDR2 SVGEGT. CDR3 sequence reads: CASSWTGIHEQFF. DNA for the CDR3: TGTGCCAGCAGTTGGACAGGGATCCATGAGCAGTTCTTC.

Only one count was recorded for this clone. CDR3 nucleotide sequence: TGTGCCAGCAGTCCGACTCGGGCCAACTCCTATGGCTACACCTTC. The encoded protein is CASSPTRANSYGYTF. The V call is TRBV6-2 or TRBV6-3, the J call TRBJ1-2; D is uncertain. Germline V lookup: CDR1 MNHEY, CDR2 SVGEGT. The CDR3 covers 15 residues. Trimming removed 5 bases at V and 4 bases at J, with 17 bases between.

The chain's CDR3 is CASSRDSDGSPLHF. The CDR3 bases are TGTGCCAGCTCACGGGACAGTGACGGTTCACCCCTCCACTTT. V usage is TRBV18 and J usage is TRBJ1-6, with 7 positions matching TRBD1. J gave up 9 bases and V 4 bases, and 6 bases lay outside the gene matches. The CDR3 sequence is 14 residues long. Germline CDR1 KGHSH, CDR2 LQKENI.

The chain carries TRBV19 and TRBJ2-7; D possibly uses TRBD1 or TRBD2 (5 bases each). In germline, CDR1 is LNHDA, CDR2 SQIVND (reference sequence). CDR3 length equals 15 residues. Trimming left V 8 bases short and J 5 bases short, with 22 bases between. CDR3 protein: CASSPGPSSPNEQYV. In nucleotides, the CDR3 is TGTGCCAGTTCCCCGGGACCATCTTCGCCAAACGAGCAGTACGTC.

The CDR3 nucleotides read TGCGCCAGCAGCTTAACCGGGACAGAATATGGCTACACCTTC. Translation gives CASSLTGTEYGYTF. V gene TRBV5-1 combines with J gene TRBJ1-2; 7 bases line up with TRBD1. Germline loops: CDR1 SGHRS, CDR2 YFSETQ. Unmatched junction bases numbered 6, after V lost 2 bases and J lost 5 bases. CDR3 length: 14 residues. Filled out from reference TRBV5-1 and TRBJ1-2, the complete variable domain reads KAGVTQTPRYLIKTRGQQVTLSCSPISGHRSVSWYQQTPGQGLQFLFEYFSETQRNKGNFPGRFSGRQFSNSRSEMNVSTLELGDSALYLCASSLTGTEYGYTFGSGTRLTVV.

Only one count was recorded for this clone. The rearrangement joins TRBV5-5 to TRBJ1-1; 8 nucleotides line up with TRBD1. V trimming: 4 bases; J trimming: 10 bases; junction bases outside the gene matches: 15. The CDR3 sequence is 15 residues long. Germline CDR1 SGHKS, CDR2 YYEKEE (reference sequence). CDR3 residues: CASSRGQGFLEGAFF. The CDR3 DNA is TGTGCCAGCAGCCGTGGACAGGGTTTTTTGGAAGGAGCTTTCTTT.

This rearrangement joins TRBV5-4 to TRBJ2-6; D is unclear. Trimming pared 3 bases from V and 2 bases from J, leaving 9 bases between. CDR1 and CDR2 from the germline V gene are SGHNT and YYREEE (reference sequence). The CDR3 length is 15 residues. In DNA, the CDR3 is TGTGCCAGCAGCTCAAAGAAGGCTGGGGCCAACGTCCTGACTTTC. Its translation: CASSSKKAGANVLTF.

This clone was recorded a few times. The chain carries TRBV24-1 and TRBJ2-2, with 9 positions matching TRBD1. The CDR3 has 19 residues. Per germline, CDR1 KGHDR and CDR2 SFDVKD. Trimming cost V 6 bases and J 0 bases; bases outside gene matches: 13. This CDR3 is CATSPSVGGTGSNTGELFF. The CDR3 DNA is TGTGCCACCAGTCCATCTGTGGGGGGGACAGGGTCGAACACCGGGGAGCTGTTTTTT.

The CDR3 DNA sequence: TGCGCCAGCAGCCAATTTGGGGGGCAGGGGCAGGGGAAAAACATTCAGTACTTC. Translating gives CASSQFGGQGQGKNIQYF. This rearrangement joins TRBV4-1 to TRBJ2-4; D might be TRBD1 or TRBD2, each matching 6 bases. Germline V gene sequence: CDR1 MGHRA, CDR2 YSYEKL. Deletions cut 2 bases from V and 4 bases from J, with 21 bases between. CDR3 length equals 18 residues.

CDR3 coding DNA: TGTGCCACCAGTGATCATACAGGGGCGGCGGGGACAGATACGCAGTATTTT. Amino acid sequence: CATSDHTGAAGTDTQYF. V is TRBV24-1 and J is TRBJ2-3; weak D call: TRBD1 (7 bases). With 3 bases removed from V and 3 bases from J, the gap between germline ends came to 18 bases. Germline V gene lookup returns CDR1 KGHDR and CDR2 SFDVKD. The CDR3 is 17 residues long.

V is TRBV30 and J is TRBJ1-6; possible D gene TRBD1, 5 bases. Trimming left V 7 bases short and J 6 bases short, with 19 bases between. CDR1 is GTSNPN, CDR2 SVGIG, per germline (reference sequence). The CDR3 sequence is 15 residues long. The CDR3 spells CAFLREGRGNSPLHF. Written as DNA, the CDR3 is TGTGCCTTCCTAAGGGAGGGGCGGGGTAATTCACCCCTCCACTTT.

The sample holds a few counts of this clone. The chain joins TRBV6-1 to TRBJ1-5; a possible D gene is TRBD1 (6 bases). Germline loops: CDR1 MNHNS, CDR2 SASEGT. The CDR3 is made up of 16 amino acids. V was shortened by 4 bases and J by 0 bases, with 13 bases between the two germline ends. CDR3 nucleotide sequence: TGTGCCAGCAGTGTACGACAGGCTTATAGCAATCAGCCCCAGCATTTT. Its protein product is CASSVRQAYSNQPQHF.

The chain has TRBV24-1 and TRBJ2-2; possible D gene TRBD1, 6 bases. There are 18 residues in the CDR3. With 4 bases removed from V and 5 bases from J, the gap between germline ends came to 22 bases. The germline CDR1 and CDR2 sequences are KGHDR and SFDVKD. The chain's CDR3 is CATSEPTGSGVVTGELFF. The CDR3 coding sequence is TGTGCCACCAGTGAACCAACAGGGAGTGGAGTGGTGACCGGGGAGCTGTTTTTT.

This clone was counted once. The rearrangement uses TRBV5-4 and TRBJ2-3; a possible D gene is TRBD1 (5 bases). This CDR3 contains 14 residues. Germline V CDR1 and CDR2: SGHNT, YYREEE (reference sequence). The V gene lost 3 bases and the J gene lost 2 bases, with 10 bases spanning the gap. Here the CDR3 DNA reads TGTGCCAGCAGCTCACAGGACAACACAGATACGCAGTATTTT. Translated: CASSSQDNTDTQYF.

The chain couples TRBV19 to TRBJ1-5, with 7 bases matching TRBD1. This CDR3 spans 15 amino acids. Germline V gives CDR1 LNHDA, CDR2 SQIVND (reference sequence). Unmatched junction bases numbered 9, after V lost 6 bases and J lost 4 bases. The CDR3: CASSSQGTANQPQHF. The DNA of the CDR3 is TGTGCCAGTAGCTCGCAGGGGACAGCTAATCAGCCCCAGCATTTT.

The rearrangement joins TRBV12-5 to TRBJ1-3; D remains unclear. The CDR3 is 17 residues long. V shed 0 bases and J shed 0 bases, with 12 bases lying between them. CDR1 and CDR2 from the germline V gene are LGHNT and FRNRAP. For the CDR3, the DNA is TGTGCTAGTGGTTTGGTACCGTGGGTGTACTCTGGAAACACCATATATTTT. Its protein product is CASGLVPWVYSGNTIYF.

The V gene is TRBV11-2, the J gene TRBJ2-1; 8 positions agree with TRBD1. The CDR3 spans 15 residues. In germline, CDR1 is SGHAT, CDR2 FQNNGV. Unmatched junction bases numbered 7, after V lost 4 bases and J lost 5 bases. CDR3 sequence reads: CASSSTRTGNNEQFF. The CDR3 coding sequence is TGTGCCAGCAGCTCAACCCGGACAGGGAACAATGAGCAGTTCTTC.

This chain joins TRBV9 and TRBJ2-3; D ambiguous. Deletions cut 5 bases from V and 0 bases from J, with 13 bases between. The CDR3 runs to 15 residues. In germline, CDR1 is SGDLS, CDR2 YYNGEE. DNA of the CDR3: TGTGCCAGCAGTTCCTGGACGGCTAGCACAGATACGCAGTATTTT. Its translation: CASSSWTASTDTQYF. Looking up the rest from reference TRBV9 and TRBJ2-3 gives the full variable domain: DSGVTQTPKHLITATGQRVTLRCSPRSGDLSVYWYQQSLDQGLQFLIQYYNGEERAKGNILERFSAQQFPDLHSELNLSSLELGDSALYFCASSSWTASTDTQYFGPGTRLTVL.

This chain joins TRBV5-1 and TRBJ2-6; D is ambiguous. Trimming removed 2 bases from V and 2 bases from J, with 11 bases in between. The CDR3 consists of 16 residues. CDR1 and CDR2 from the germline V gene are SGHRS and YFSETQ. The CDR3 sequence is CASSLPDGTGANVLTF. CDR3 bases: TGCGCCAGCAGCTTACCGGACGGAACTGGGGCCAACGTCCTGACTTTC.

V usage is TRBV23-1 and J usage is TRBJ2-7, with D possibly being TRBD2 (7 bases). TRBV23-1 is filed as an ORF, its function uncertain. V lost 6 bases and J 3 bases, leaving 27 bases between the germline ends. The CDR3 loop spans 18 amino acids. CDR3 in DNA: TGCGCCAGCAGCTTCGGACAGAGAAGCGGGGAAGTAAACTACGAGCAGTACTTC. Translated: CASSFGQRSGEVNYEQYF.